This TCR beta chain was recovered during a study of post-analysis software for immune sequencing data. Turning to the study itself: As for disease course, relapsing-remitting, secondary progressive and progressive-relapsing multiple sclerosis were all included.

This CDR3 contains 14 residues. Germline assignment: CDR1 MNHEY and CDR2 SVGEGT. V dropped 5 bases and J dropped 2 bases, with 12 bases sitting between them. A word on this clonotype: Its matching antigen is unknown.

Study conclusions and caveats: The authors found that F measure strongly co-clustered same-batch samples. Multiple sclerosis was associated with a significant reduction in normalized Chao1 diversity relative to controls. Roughly five TRBV segments appeared more often in patients than in controls, and TRBV5-6, TRBV5-1 and TRBV20-1 were among these.

Unique molecular identifiers had been added to the TCR beta cDNA libraries. With about 0.95 to 10 million T cells as the source, 540,000 or so cDNA molecules resulted. A single record per CDR3 protein comes from TCRdb applying MiXCR to the PCR reads. Of 750,000 to 950,000 distinct CDR3 sequences in the sample, approximately 53% are singletons; the top ten hold roughly 4.4%. The sequence was collected from a girl aged 5-17 years with multiple sclerosis. The chain recombines TRBV6-2 or TRBV6-3 with TRBJ2-5, with a weak D call TRBD1 (5 bases). Sequencing was done on a sample of blood. CDR3 amino acids: CASSPDIPQETQYF. The CDR3, as DNA: TGTGCCAGCAGTCCGGACATTCCTCAAGAGACCCAGTACTTC.